This T cell receptor (beta chain) was sequenced in a study of cytomegalovirus exposure and HLA in healthy donors (TCRdb year 2017). For the study in its entirety: In an earlier analysis of approximately 640 of the donors, 250 to 350 Gb of sequence data and 90 million to 120 million unique TCR beta sequences from 180 million or so T cells were reported. About five DR-DQ haplotypes were treated as single units for association and clustering because of strong linkage in the cohort. The number of donors typed differed by locus, with 629-630 for A, B, C, DRB1 and DQB1, roughly 520 for DQA1, nearly 610 for DPA1, and roughly 450 for DPB1. Every repertoire in the discovery cohort had been generated on one and the same sequencing platform. To predict cytomegalovirus infection status, the study combined high-throughput TCR immunosequencing, statistical association of individual TCRs with disease status, and machine learning. HLA typing included class I and class II loci at four-digit resolution. Genome-wide SNP genotypes for about 65% of the roughly 670 donors were used in a later genetic analysis, which treated that subset as a discovery cohort. Donor age, sex, ethnicity and CMV serostatus were compiled together with the repertoire data. A separate validation cohort of about 110 different subjects was used in addition to the 666-subject first cohort. On average, approximately 250,000 unique TCR beta nucleotide sequences were sequenced per donor among 398 genotyped donors of the cohort, with 15% to 20% of those sequences being non-productive. The aim of the study was to test whether cataloging public T cell receptors could identify signatures of past pathogen exposure. The study used immunosequencing to profile the T cell repertoires of around 600 subjects and linked those repertoires to cytomegalovirus serostatus. In the later analysis, no new phenotypic data were used to find candidate immune exposures; instead, reliance was placed on TCR beta sequences and their occurrence across donors. Roughly 300 gigabases of sequencing data and approximately 91 million unique TCR sequences made up an early release that covered roughly 670 HLA-typed donors. Of the roughly 400 genotyped donors, roughly 80% were placed in the genetic ancestry cluster associated with self-reported Caucasian donors. To study patterns of TCR occurrence, a later analysis re-analyzed previously published TCR beta repertoires from 700 or so donors and added high-resolution HLA genotyping. An earlier analysis of about 600 of the donors used high-throughput TCR beta sequencing to judge whether each TCR beta V gene segment behaved as functional or pseudogenic.

Comment on this clone: It lacks a known antigen. No much larger clone is present one base from it, and per-base qualities are unavailable.

In total, 500 to 700 healthy bone marrow donors made up the cohort. At the time of sampling, every cohort member was nominally healthy, though immune exposures that went unrecorded were likely present. The donor tested CMV seronegative and was one of the 352 seronegative cohort members. Each donor provided a peripheral blood sample, and peripheral blood mononuclear cells were used for TCR beta sequencing. The Qiagen DNeasy Blood Extraction Kit was used to extract genomic DNA from the blood cell samples. Library preparation used the immunoSEQ multiplex PCR assay. For the multiplex PCR, a mixture combining 60 forward primers for TCR Vbeta segments and 13 reverse primers for TCR Jbeta segments was used. The CDR3 region of rearranged TCR beta genes was amplified from genomic DNA with a multiplex PCR assay. Amplified TCR beta libraries were sequenced as 87-base-pair reads on the Illumina HiSeq System. On the study's bioinformatics: In a later analysis, approximately 74 million unique TCR beta chains were counted across the 500 to 850 repertoires, and roughly 11 million of these chains were shared by at least two donors. To remove PCR and sequencing errors, raw reads were error-corrected and collapsed into unique sequences using a nearest-neighbor algorithm that merged closely related sequences. CDR3 sequences were aligned to IMGT reference sequences to assign V, D and J gene segments. For a sequence to be retained, a match of at least six nucleotides to both a V gene segment and a J gene segment was required. A rearrangement counted as productive if the CDR3 had no stop codons and remained in frame with V and J, and every other rearrangement counted as non-productive. Following IMGT convention, CDR3 was defined as the stretch from the second conserved V-encoded cysteine to the conserved J-encoded phenylalanine. The earlier analysis of some 580 of the donors excluded any sequence lacking an unambiguous match to a single V gene segment. In an earlier analysis of around 590 of the donors, a V segment was called functional when productive rearrangements were above 56.7%, and segregating when the standard deviation between donors exceeded 5%. A statistical classification framework was built for diagnosing cytomegalovirus status from the catalog of TCR beta chain sequences. In a later analysis, TCR nucleotide sequences were compared against IMGT/GENE-DB human TR gene sequences so that V and J genes could be assigned. The TCRdist pipeline was used in a later analysis to assign CDR3 sequences and most-parsimonious VDJ recombination scenarios. In a later analysis, each TCR beta chain was defined by its CDR3 amino acid sequence together with its V-gene family, and reads without a unique V-gene family were excluded. To address suspected cross-contamination and a sequencing artifact, a later analysis removed approximately 590 highly shared, low-generation-probability nucleotide sequences. For each public chain, a later analysis derived a clonal expansion index from normalized ranks of inferred template counts within each repertoire. Generation probabilities in a later analysis came from a VDJ recombination model fitted to out-of-frame rearrangements, and those results were checked against IGoR. A later analysis scored TCR-TCR, TCR-HLA and TCR-CMV co-occurrence with hypergeometric tests, applying a repertoire-size bias correction to TCR pairs. To estimate false discovery rates, a later analysis permuted the HLA or CMV assignments 20 times. In a later analysis, co-occurring TCRs were grouped with DBSCAN, and TCRdist sequence similarity was added when clustering was performed within HLA-allele-positive subsets. Repertoires with fewer than 30,000 or more than 120,000 public chains were left out of co-occurrence clustering, as were about five repertoires with anomalous nucleotide sharing. TCRdb's version of the immuneACCESS table is confined to in-frame rearrangements and falls short of the full clone set. An unresolved V gene accounts for under half of the shortfall where checked; the remainder is of unknown origin. D and trimming come from the DNA, and the V and J calls and clone size come from that table. The sample table lists 220,000 or so clones, roughly four fifths of them with a count of one. 2.7% of the sample goes to the ten largest clones.

V is cut back by 4 bases and J by 3 bases, with 10 bases in the junction unmatched. From cysteine to phenylalanine, the CDR3 is 16 amino acids long. The read is trimmed to its CDR3 DNA, 48 bases read in frame from base 1. CDR1 MDHEN and CDR2 SYDVKM are derived from the germline V gene. On the study overall, not on this receptor specifically: Because HLA typing was missing for some donors at each locus, association tests included only the typed subset. In an earlier analysis of some 540 of the donors, most TCR beta V segments appeared in productive rearrangements about 87% or about 30% of the time, broadly matching IMGT annotations. Strong co-occurrence of HLA alleles, especially DR and DQ, made assigning TCR associations to individual alleles difficult. Most CMV-associated TCR beta chains appeared to be HLA-restricted in a later analysis, and the HLA associations seemed to be driven largely by CMV exposure. The classifier was reported to diagnose cytomegalovirus status with high specificity and sensitivity in both the original and validation cohorts. It was suggested by the authors that the approach could potentially be generalized to other disease states and immunological phenotypes. According to a later analysis, parvovirus B19, influenza, CMV and Epstein-Barr virus appeared linked to several top co-occurrence clusters. Because the 87-base-pair reads could not distinguish some IMGT-functional V segments, including TRBV6-2 and TRBV6-3, those segments were excluded. The cohort was sequenced for TCR beta chains only, and without alpha or paired-chain data the features that could be detected were limited. A further reported finding was that TCR beta sequences accurately predicted the HLA-A and HLA-B alleles for most subjects in the first cohort. Correlated functional status among segregating V segments might be attributable to linkage disequilibrium, but an unknown experimental factor could not be ruled out. V-gene and J-gene trimming of TCR beta chains was associated with a missense DCLRE1C variant in a later genetic analysis, and the association was replicated in an independent cohort. Because counts were too low, about 15 rarely observed V segments, including chromosome 9 orphons, were left out of the earlier analysis of 587 of the donors. Most TCR sequences were observed very rarely across donors, whereas some public TCRs were present in many individuals. In a later analysis, 16,951 TCR beta sequences were associated with specific HLA alleles at a false discovery rate of 0.05. The study gave a list of under 200 TCR beta chains associated with cytomegalovirus. A cluster of highly shared sequence variants was judged likely to represent a technical artifact of the sequencing pipeline. Immune exposure information for the cohort was limited to CMV serostatus. In vitro tests confirmed that a few of the cytomegalovirus-associated TCR beta chains recognize cytomegalovirus antigens. In a later analysis, HLA-associated TCR beta chains showed more clonal expansion and lower generation probabilities than non-associated chains that were equally common. In a later analysis, the rate of TCR association differed among HLA loci, with DRB1 alleles having the most associated TCRs and HLA-C alleles having the fewest. Sequencing depth was assumed to be roughly uniform across donors in the presence/absence analyses, though that assumption may not hold. In a later genetic analysis, fewer N-insertions in productive TCRs were reported among donors in an Asian-associated ancestry cluster than the 666-donor mean.

The sequence joins TRBV28 to TRBJ2-7, with 9 bases aligning to TRBD1. This receptor was obtained from a woman aged 40 to 55 in good health and CMV-seronegative. The sequenced sample was PBMCs. The DNA sequence is TGTGCCAGCAGTTACTACAGGGGGCGTGGGGGCTACGAGCAGTACTTC. It encodes CASSYYRGRGGYEQYF.